The 18 T cell receptor beta chains in this list originate from one sample, sequenced in a study of T cells expressing NK-cell markers. One entry per CDR3 protein, without DNA, is what TCRdb gives after re-calling the 5' RACE reads. Seen in this sample are 500,000 or so distinct CDR3 sequences; the ten most common clones hold 3.5% to 4.5%. Sequencing was performed on blood T cells: a sorted CD56 or NKG2C T cell subset, CD4+ or CD8+ T cells, or bulk PBMC T cells (not recorded which). These receptors were collected from a young man in good health.

CDR3 region: CASSSRQGSGYTF. The chain joins TRBV7-2 to TRBJ1-2; TCRdb outputs TRBD1, but without DNA this stays unchecked. The CDR3 contains 13 residues. Germline CDR1 and CDR2: SGHTA and FQGNSA.

The V gene is TRBV2, the J gene TRBJ1-1; the TRBD1 assignment by TCRdb is unverifiable without DNA. The germline V gene has CDR1 SNHLY and CDR2 FYNNEI. The CDR3 loop spans 15 amino acids. The CDR3 region is CASSERGTGYTEAFF.

The gene calls are TRBV28 and TRBJ2-3; TCRdb lists TRBD2, though no DNA is available to test this call. CDR3 length: 15 residues. CDR1 MDHEN and CDR2 SYDVKM come from the germline V gene. The CDR3 loop reads CASSIAGGSSDTQYF.

V gene TRBV7-8 combines with J gene TRBJ2-5; as DNA is missing, the TRBD2 call by TCRdb cannot be tested. The germline V gene encodes CDR1 SGHVS and CDR2 FQNEAQ. The CDR3 runs 14 residues. CDR3: CASSSRLGQETQYF.

The chain employs TRBV11-2 and TRBJ2-1; TCRdb names TRBD2, which stays unverified in the absence of DNA. Germline CDR1 reads SGHAT; CDR2 reads FQNNGV. This CDR3 has 15 residues. CDR3 protein: CASSRLAGVRNEQFF.

J is TRBJ1-6 and V is TRBV7-8; there is no DNA to check the TCRdb D call of TRBD1. The germline CDR1 and CDR2 sequences are SGHVS and FQNEAQ. CDR3 size: 15 residues. CDR3 region: CASSHGQGQDSPLHF.

The chain employs TRBV27 and TRBJ1-1. The V gene's germline CDR1 is MNHEY and CDR2 SMNVEV (reference sequence). The CDR3 extends over 15 amino acids. This chain's CDR3 is CASSSSLLRNTEAFF.

The rearrangement uses TRBV20-1 and TRBJ2-1; without DNA, the TCRdb call of TRBD2 cannot be checked. The CDR3 is 18 amino acids. The germline CDR1 and CDR2 sequences are DFQATT and SNEGSKA (reference sequence). The CDR3 loop is CSAREAGLAGGSYNEQFF.

This rearrangement joins TRBV27 to TRBJ2-3. In germline, CDR1 is MNHEY, CDR2 SMNVEV (reference sequence). This CDR3 is 14 amino acids long. The CDR3 here is CASSLWSSTDTQYF.

This chain uses TRBV27 with TRBJ2-1; TCRdb designates TRBD1, a call that cannot be tested without DNA. Germline values: CDR1 MNHEY, CDR2 SMNVEV (reference sequence). The CDR3 is made up of 13 amino acids. The CDR3: CASTDSVYNEQFF.

The CDR3 region is CASSVVQSGELFF. The chain has TRBV9 and TRBJ2-2. The CDR3 length is 13 residues. Per the germline V gene, CDR1 is SGDLS and CDR2 is YYNGEE.

The chain is built from TRBV6-1 and TRBJ2-1; TCRdb picks TRBD2, but there is no DNA to check that call. Germline V gene sequence: CDR1 MNHNS, CDR2 SASEGT. The CDR3 runs 13 residues. The CDR3 spells CASSLTSSGIKFF.

V is TRBV11-1 and J is TRBJ2-4; TCRdb outputs TRBD2, but without DNA this stays unchecked. The CDR3 totals 16 residues. Germline assignment: CDR1 SGHAT and CDR2 FQDESV (reference sequence). The CDR3 region is CASSLSSGRAKNIQYF.

This chain joins TRBV4-2 and TRBJ2-1; TCRdb selects TRBD2, and the lack of DNA leaves this call unchecked. Germline CDR1 reads LGHNA; CDR2 reads YNFKEQ. This CDR3 spans 15 amino acids. The CDR3 is CASSQDKGLHNEQFF.

The chain links TRBV20-1 to TRBJ1-2; TCRdb calls TRBD1, which cannot be checked without DNA. CDR3 size: 16 residues. Germline V CDR1 and CDR2: DFQATT, SNEGSKA (reference sequence). CDR3 region: CSALGGGQGKQNGYTF.

The chain combines TRBV12-3 or TRBV12-4 with TRBJ2-7. This CDR3 spans 15 amino acids. Here the CDR3 reads CASSSHGVVSYEQYF.

The chain recombines TRBV5-1 with TRBJ1-2; the TRBD1 assignment by TCRdb is unverifiable without DNA. CDR1 and CDR2 (germline): SGHRS, YFSETQ. This CDR3 is built from 16 residues. The CDR3 spells CASSPGQTGLNYGYTF.

The rearrangement joins TRBV12-3 or TRBV12-4 to TRBJ2-7; there is no DNA to check the TCRdb D call of TRBD2. The CDR3 has 15 residues. The CDR3 here is CASSLGLAGVTEQYF.